Each of the 10 T cell receptor beta chains below was sequenced from the same sample in a study of T cells in Graves' hyperthyroidism and ophthalmopathy. Researchers amplified the TCR beta CDR3 regions from RNA transcripts. HTBI primers were the set used in a first-round RT-PCR of the TCR CDR3. TCRdb called the multiplex PCR reads again in MiXCR, with one record for every CDR3 protein. The table lists hundreds of thousands of distinct CDR3 sequences, about a sixth of them singletons, with around a sixth in the top ten. The sequencing sample was made of blood. The receptors were sampled from a woman under 30 with Graves' hyperthyroidism.

This clonotype was detected ten times or more. The chain joins TRBV24-1 to TRBJ2-3; no clear D. In germline, CDR1 is KGHDR, CDR2 SFDVKD. V lost 2 bases, J lost 2 bases, and 13 bases lay in between. This CDR3 has 16 amino acids. The CDR3 reads CATSDYPQTVTDTQYF. The CDR3 nucleotides are TGTGCCACCAGTGATTATCCCCAAACGGTCACAGATACGCAGTATTTT.

This clonotype was recorded many times. CDR3 protein: CASSAGGVNSPLHF. The CDR3 nucleotides read TGTGCCAGCAGCGCAGGAGGGGTTAATTCACCCCTCCACTTT. The rearrangement links TRBV5-8 to TRBJ1-6, with D possibly matching TRBD1 (5 bases). V dropped 4 bases and J dropped 6 bases, with 11 bases sitting between them. The CDR3 loop spans 14 amino acids. Germline V CDR1 and CDR2: SGHTS, YDEGEE. Full variable domain (remainder filled in from reference TRBV5-8 and TRBJ1-6): EAGVTQSPTHLIKTRGQQATLRCSPISGHTSVYWYQQALGLGLQFLLWYDEGEERNRGNFPPRFSGRQFPNYSSELNVNALELEDSALYLCASSAGGVNSPLHFGNGTRLTVT.

This clonotype was observed a handful of times. V is TRBV7-2 and J is TRBJ2-7, with a possible D match to TRBD2 (6 bases). The germline V gene encodes CDR1 SGHTA and CDR2 FQGNSA. The CDR3 covers 21 residues. V gave up 5 bases and J gave up 3 bases, with 35 bases separating them. The CDR3 sequence is CASSQTPGGFRWGGRFYEQYF. CDR3 in DNA: TGTGCCAGCAGCCAAACCCCTGGAGGGTTTAGGTGGGGAGGTAGGTTCTACGAGCAGTACTTC.

V and J are TRBV19 and TRBJ2-1; maybe TRBD2 (6 bases). The germline V and J ends were trimmed by 6 bases and 7 bases, with 25 bases remaining between them. Germline lookup yields CDR1 LNHDA and CDR2 SQIVND (reference sequence). CDR3 length: 17 amino acids. The CDR3 spells CASSLTGDPTLGNEQFF. The CDR3 coding sequence is TGTGCCAGTAGCCTCACGGGGGACCCCACCCTTGGGAATGAGCAGTTCTTC.

This chain links TRBV9 with TRBJ1-5; 7 bases agree with TRBD1. V was pared by 2 bases and J by 0 bases, with 17 bases of the junction left unmatched. Per the germline V gene, CDR1 is SGDLS and CDR2 is YYNGEE. This CDR3 comprises 20 residues. CDR3 residues: CASSVRQRRGTWYSNQPQHF. The CDR3 nucleotides read TGTGCCAGCAGCGTGAGGCAGCGCAGGGGGACTTGGTATAGCAATCAGCCCCAGCATTTT. Combining the CDR3 with reference TRBV9 and TRBJ1-5 gives the whole variable domain DSGVTQTPKHLITATGQRVTLRCSPRSGDLSVYWYQQSLDQGLQFLIQYYNGEERAKGNILERFSAQQFPDLHSELNLSSLELGDSALYFCASSVRQRRGTWYSNQPQHFGDGTRLSIL.

V and J are TRBV20-1 and TRBJ2-5, with D perhaps matching TRBD1 (6 bases). Germline loops: CDR1 DFQATT, CDR2 SNEGSKA (reference sequence). V lost 0 bases and J lost 4, with 15 bases in between. The CDR3 covers 15 residues. The CDR3, as DNA: TGCAGTGCTAGAGAAGTCGGGACACCCCTAGAGACCCAGTACTTC. Its translation is CSAREVGTPLETQYF.

This clonotype appeared many times. This sequence joins TRBV3-1 and TRBJ1-1, with D tentatively TRBD1 (6 bases). This CDR3 has 15 residues. Trimming left V 5 bases short and J 7 bases short, with 20 bases between. Per germline, CDR1 LGHDT and CDR2 YNNKEL (reference sequence). Here the CDR3 reads CASSGTKQGENEAFF. As DNA, the CDR3 is TGTGCCAGCAGCGGCACCAAACAGGGTGAAAATGAAGCTTTCTTT.

The chain combines TRBV28 with TRBJ1-2; a weak D match, TRBD1 (6 bases). Trimming removed 6 bases from V and 5 bases from J, with 13 bases in between. Germline values: CDR1 MDHEN, CDR2 SYDVKM. There are 13 residues in the CDR3. The CDR3 sequence: CASSVLRGYGYTF. In DNA form, the CDR3 reads TGTGCCAGCAGCGTCCTCAGGGGATATGGCTACACCTTC.

At least ten counts were recorded for this clonotype. The V call is TRBV29-1, the J call TRBJ1-4, with D uncertain. Germline CDR1 and CDR2: SQVTM and ANQGSEA. The CDR3 totals 13 residues. Trimming cost V 4 bases and J 4 bases, with 10 bases left between them. The CDR3 DNA reads as TGCAGCGTTGGTGGCCAGTTTAATGAAAAACTGTTTTTT. It codes for CSVGGQFNEKLFF.

The V and J genes are TRBV6-1 and TRBJ2-1; D not resolved. This CDR3 is built from 14 residues. Germline loops: CDR1 MNHNS, CDR2 SASEGT. Trimming took 7 bases from V and 4 from J, leaving 14 bases between them. CDR3 in amino acids: CASMVSRFYNEQFF. DNA of the CDR3: TGTGCCAGCATGGTCTCTCGTTTTTACAATGAGCAGTTCTTC.